The 29 T cell receptor beta chains below come from one sample, sequenced in a study of PD-1 blockade in classical Hodgkin lymphoma. As for time point: newly diagnosed, previously untreated cHL patient sample. The table came from immunoSEQ multiplex PCR; TCRdb's copy has only in-frame clones and leaves some out. This table holds tens of thousands of clones, about nine tenths found once. Sequenced sample: peripheral blood mononuclear cells (PBMCs). The receptors come from a human donor with classical Hodgkin lymphoma.

The chain uses TRBV9 and TRBJ1-1; the D is unclear. Trimming took off 0 bases at V and 8 bases at J, with 14 bases between the two ends. The CDR3 has 14 residues. Germline-derived CDR1 and CDR2 are SGDLS and YYNGEE. The CDR3 sequence: CASSVVGSNGEAFF. CDR3 nucleotide sequence: TGTGCCAGCAGCGTAGTGGGCAGTAACGGCGAAGCTTTCTTT.

V and J are TRBV7-9 and TRBJ2-1, with 8 bases matching TRBD2. The germline V gene encodes CDR1 SEHNR and CDR2 FQNEAQ (reference sequence). J gave up 0 bases and V 8 bases, and 6 bases lay outside the gene matches. The length of the CDR3 is 15 residues. The CDR3 is CASGSGGPSYNEQFF. The CDR3 DNA sequence: TGTGCCAGCGGTTCGGGGGGGCCCTCCTACAATGAGCAGTTCTTC.

V is TRBV28 and J is TRBJ2-1, with 10 bases identical to TRBD1. The CDR3 is 16 amino acids. With 5 bases clipped from V and 1 base from J, the junction kept 5 bases outside the gene matches. Germline V gene data show CDR1 as MDHEN and CDR2 as SYDVKM. CDR3 loop: CASSGQGVPSYNEQFF. CDR3 DNA sequence: TGTGCCAGCAGTGGACAGGGGGTCCCTTCCTACAATGAGCAGTTCTTC.

This clone was picked up a small number of times. The chain employs TRBV7-9 and TRBJ1-5; the D is unclear. This CDR3 is built from 15 residues. From germline, CDR1 is SEHNR and CDR2 FQNEAQ (reference sequence). Trimming pared 1 base from V and 4 bases from J, leaving 11 bases between. CDR3 sequence (DNA): TGTGCCAGCAGCTTAGAAGGCAGTTGGAATCAGCCCCAGCATTTT. This gives the protein CASSLEGSWNQPQHF.

V and J are TRBV7-9 and TRBJ1-1; D is uncertain. The CDR3 runs 13 residues. V lost 5 bases, J lost 1 base, and 8 bases lay in between. Germline loops: CDR1 SEHNR, CDR2 FQNEAQ (reference sequence). The CDR3 here is CASSGTENTEAFF. The CDR3 region has the DNA TGTGCCAGCAGCGGCACAGAGAACACTGAAGCTTTCTTT.

The rearrangement joins TRBV21-1 to TRBJ2-1; no check of the table's D call, TRBD1, against the DNA was made. TRBV21-1 constitutes a pseudogene. The CDR3 is made up of 16 amino acids. The CDR3 coding sequence is TGTGCCAGCAGCAAAGAAGGACAGGGGGACTACAATGAGCAGTTCTTC. Its protein product is CASSKEGQGDYNEQFF.

V is TRBV19 and J is TRBJ2-1; 13 bases match TRBD2. This CDR3 comprises 18 residues. Unmatched junction bases numbered 4, after V lost 1 base and J lost 1 base. Germline V gene data show CDR1 as LNHDA and CDR2 as SQIVND (reference sequence). This chain's CDR3 is CASSIGTSGRASYNEQFF. The CDR3, as DNA: TGTGCCAGTAGTATAGGGACTAGCGGGAGAGCGTCCTACAATGAGCAGTTCTTC.

The J gene is TRBJ2-1, the V gene TRBV9, with 9 positions matching TRBD2. The length of the CDR3 is 15 residues. Germline CDR1 and CDR2: SGDLS and YYNGEE. V was pared by 2 bases and J by 10 bases, with 10 bases of the junction left unmatched. CDR3 in amino acids: CASSVGGRGLGEQFF. CDR3 sequence (DNA): TGTGCCAGCAGCGTCGGCGGGAGGGGGTTGGGCGAGCAGTTCTTC. The full variable domain, completed using reference TRBV9 and TRBJ2-1, is DSGVTQTPKHLITATGQRVTLRCSPRSGDLSVYWYQQSLDQGLQFLIQYYNGEERAKGNILERFSAQQFPDLHSELNLSSLELGDSALYFCASSVGGRGLGEQFFGPGTRLTVL.

The chain uses TRBV29-1 and TRBJ1-4, with D possibly being TRBD1 (6 bases). The germline V gene has CDR1 SQVTM and CDR2 ANQGSEA. Trimming cost V 6 bases and J 7 bases, with 21 bases left between them. The CDR3 is 15 residues long. The DNA for the CDR3 is TGCAGCGTGCCATCCCGTGGGGGGGCTGGTGAAAAACTGTTTTTT. Translation gives CSVPSRGGAGEKLFF.

The chain joins TRBV18 to TRBJ2-1, with 7 bases matching TRBD1. Germline V gene sequence: CDR1 KGHSH, CDR2 LQKENI. V gave up 3 bases and J gave up 6 bases; unmatched junction bases: 5. The CDR3 runs to 14 residues. This CDR3 is CASSPKAGGNEQFF. The CDR3 bases are TGTGCCAGCTCACCGAAGGCAGGGGGCAATGAGCAGTTCTTC.

This clone was seen a single time. The chain joins TRBV7-2 to TRBJ2-1, with TRBD1 matching over 8 bases. Germline CDR1 and CDR2: SGHTA and FQGNSA. After removal of 6 bases from V and 9 bases from J, the junction contained 19 bases not matched to a gene. The CDR3 extends over 17 amino acids. Here the CDR3 reads CASRSPWTGKYGLEQFF. The CDR3 region has the DNA TGTGCCAGCAGATCCCCCTGGACAGGGAAATATGGCCTTGAGCAGTTCTTC.

The chain employs TRBV20-1 and TRBJ2-4; unclear D gene. Trimming shortened V by 3 bases and J by 13 bases, and 13 bases separated the two germline ends. The CDR3 extends over 11 amino acids. Per the germline V gene, CDR1 is DFQATT and CDR2 is SNEGSKA (reference sequence). The CDR3 spells CSASPNNYQYF. The CDR3 nucleotides are TGCAGTGCTAGCCCGAATAATTACCAGTACTTC.

In its sample, this clone was seen a few times. The V and J genes are TRBV18 and TRBJ1-1; tentatively, D is TRBD1 (6 bases). Germline loops: CDR1 KGHSH, CDR2 LQKENI. V was shortened by 4 bases and J by 5 bases, with 11 bases between the two germline ends. CDR3 length: 13 residues. The DNA for the CDR3 is TGTGCCAGCTCACTACAGGGAGAAACTGAAGCTTTCTTT. Translated, it gives CASSLQGETEAFF.

This clone was observed a single time. The chain carries TRBV2 and TRBJ1-3; D ambiguous. CDR1 and CDR2 from the germline V gene are SNHLY and FYNNEI. This CDR3 region has 15 residues. Trimming stripped 9 bases from V and 0 bases from J, with 15 bases between. Here the CDR3 reads CASRGLINSGNTIYF. The DNA for the CDR3 is TGTGCCAGTCGGGGATTAATAAACTCTGGAAACACCATATATTTT.

The chain combines TRBV27 with TRBJ2-1; no reliable D call. The germline V and J ends were trimmed by 2 bases and 9 bases, with 17 bases remaining between them. Germline V lookup: CDR1 MNHEY, CDR2 SMNVEV (reference sequence). CDR3 length: 15 amino acids. CDR3 in amino acids: CASSLKGPLRGEQFF. CDR3 in DNA: TGTGCCAGCAGTTTAAAAGGCCCCCTCCGAGGTGAGCAGTTCTTC.

The genes are TRBV6-5 and TRBJ1-1, with a weak D call TRBD1 (6 bases). Germline loops: CDR1 MNHEY, CDR2 SVGAGI. Between the trimmed V and J ends, which lost 7 bases and 4 bases, there was a span of 16 bases. The CDR3 consists of 14 residues. CDR3 sequence reads: CASNPRGTITEAFF. DNA for the CDR3: TGTGCCAGCAATCCAAGGGGGACGATCACTGAAGCTTTCTTT.

This sequence joins TRBV18 and TRBJ1-4, with D unclear. CDR3 length equals 14 residues. V lost 6 bases, J lost 7 bases, and 15 bases lay in between. Germline-derived CDR1 and CDR2 are KGHSH and LQKENI. In DNA form, the CDR3 reads TGTGCCAGCTCGCGACCTCCCCCGAGTGAAAAACTGTTTTTT. Its translation is CASSRPPPSEKLFF.

The V and J genes are TRBV19 and TRBJ2-1; TRBD2 aligns across 11 bases. The CDR3 is made up of 14 amino acids. With 3 bases clipped from V and 9 bases from J, the junction kept 4 bases outside the gene matches. CDR1 is LNHDA, CDR2 SQIVND, per germline (reference sequence). Here the CDR3 DNA reads TGTGCCAGTAGTATGACTAGCGGGGTGGGTGAGCAGTTCTTC. This gives the protein CASSMTSGVGEQFF.

The chain recombines TRBV5-1 with TRBJ2-1; unclear D gene. Germline loops: CDR1 SGHRS, CDR2 YFSETQ. The CDR3 is 14 residues long. V lost 3 bases, J lost 0 bases, and 7 bases lay in between. The CDR3 region has the DNA TGCGCCAGCAGCTCCCGGAGCTCCTACAATGAGCAGTTCTTC. This codes for CASSSRSSYNEQFF.

The V gene is TRBV15, the J gene TRBJ2-7; weak D call: TRBD1 (7 bases). The CDR3 is 15 residues long. CDR1 and CDR2 (germline): LNHNV, YYDKDF (reference sequence). The V gene lost 0 bases and the J gene lost 5 bases, with 14 bases spanning the gap. CDR3 region: CATSRDAPGGNEQYF. Here the CDR3 DNA reads TGTGCCACCAGCAGAGATGCGCCAGGGGGGAACGAGCAGTACTTC.

The chain carries TRBV25-1 and TRBJ1-1, with D possibly being TRBD1 (5 bases). The V end was cut by 5 bases, the J end by 0 bases, with 10 bases between. The CDR3 totals 14 residues. CDR1 and CDR2 from the germline V gene are MGHDK and SYGVNS. CDR3 coding DNA: TGTGCCAGCAGTTGGGGGGGGATGAACACTGAAGCTTTCTTT. Its translation: CASSWGGMNTEAFF.

This clone was observed once. The chain recombines TRBV28 with TRBJ2-1; 9 nucleotides match TRBD2. V lost 3 bases and J lost 8; bases outside the gene matches: 20. Germline CDR1 MDHEN, CDR2 SYDVKM. CDR3 length equals 19 residues. CDR3 DNA sequence: TGTGCCAGCAGTTTTAGGGGCGGGAGGGACTCCGTCAGAACGTATGAGCAGTTCTTC. Its protein is CASSFRGGRDSVRTYEQFF. Filled out from reference TRBV28 and TRBJ2-1, the complete variable domain reads DVKVTQSSRYLVKRTGEKVFLECVQDMDHENMFWYRQDPGLGLRLIYFSYDVKMKEKGDIPEGYSVSREKKERFSLILESASTNQTSMYLCASSFRGGRDSVRTYEQFFGPGTRLTVL.

The DNA for the CDR3 is TGTGCCAGCAGCCCCTACAGGGGGCAGGGCACCGGGGAGCTGTTTTTT. Its translation: CASSPYRGQGTGELFF. The J gene is TRBJ2-2, the V gene TRBV11-3; 9 nucleotides match TRBD1. The germline V gene has CDR1 SGHNT and CDR2 YENEEA. The CDR3 runs to 16 residues. Trimming cost V 5 bases and J 4 bases; bases outside gene matches: 8.

The rearrangement links TRBV2 to TRBJ2-7; D may be TRBD2 (7 bases). Trimming pared 8 bases from V and 0 bases from J, leaving 17 bases between. The CDR3 has 15 residues. Germline CDR1 reads SNHLY; CDR2 reads FYNNEI. CDR3 DNA sequence: TGTGCCAGCTTCAGGGGAGGGGAGAGCTCCTACGAGCAGTACGTC. Its protein product is CASFRGGESSYEQYV.

The chain employs TRBV5-4 and TRBJ2-1; TRBD2 agrees at 8 bases. CDR1 SGHNT and CDR2 YYREEE come from the germline V gene (reference sequence). V gave up 8 bases and J gave up 4 bases; unmatched junction bases: 11. This CDR3 region has 15 residues. CDR3 sequence: CASGAGTSMYNEQFF. For the CDR3, the DNA is TGTGCCAGTGGGGCCGGGACTAGTATGTACAATGAGCAGTTCTTC.

This chain uses TRBV19 with TRBJ1-1, with 9 nucleotides matching TRBD1. J gave up 4 bases and V 3 bases, and 3 bases lay outside the gene matches. CDR1 is LNHDA and CDR2 is SQIVND in the germline V gene (reference sequence). CDR3 length equals 14 residues. The CDR3 DNA is TGTGCCAGTAGTATCACAGGGGGCGGCACTGAAGCTTTCTTT. This encodes CASSITGGGTEAFF.

The V call is TRBV14, the J call TRBJ2-3, with 9 bases fitting TRBD2. The CDR3 sequence is 17 residues long. V was clipped by 2 bases and J by 6 bases; unmatched bases: 12. Per germline, CDR1 SGHDN and CDR2 FVKESK. CDR3 amino acids: CASSQRWSSGRTDTQYF. The CDR3 DNA sequence: TGTGCCAGCAGCCAAAGATGGAGTAGCGGGAGAACGGATACGCAGTATTTT.

The chain uses TRBV19 and TRBJ1-5; no definite D call. The CDR3 is 16 residues long. With 6 bases removed from V and 0 bases from J, the gap between germline ends came to 15 bases. Germline V gives CDR1 LNHDA, CDR2 SQIVND (reference sequence). Here the CDR3 reads CASSFNPLYSNQPQHF. In nucleotides, the CDR3 is TGTGCCAGTAGCTTTAATCCCCTCTATAGCAATCAGCCCCAGCATTTT.

The chain has TRBV28 and TRBJ1-4, with D possibly being TRBD1 (5 bases). This CDR3 comprises 14 residues. V lost 3 bases and J lost 7, with 12 bases in between. Germline values: CDR1 MDHEN, CDR2 SYDVKM. The DNA of the CDR3 is TGTGCCAGCAGTTTTGTAGGGGCGGGTGAAAAACTGTTTTTT. Protein sequence: CASSFVGAGEKLFF.